A single sample is the source of the 13 T cell receptor beta chains below, sequenced in a study of T cells in Graves' hyperthyroidism and ophthalmopathy. RNA transcripts served as the template for amplifying TCR beta CDR3 regions. First-round RT-PCR targeting the TCR CDR3 was performed with the HTBI primer set. Each CDR3 protein gets one entry after TCRdb re-called the multiplex PCR reads with MiXCR. The top ten hold around 25% of the sample, which has roughly 350,000 distinct CDR3 sequences, about 15% seen once. What was sequenced was blood. These TCRs come from a woman aged 25-40 years with Graves' hyperthyroidism.

The chain employs TRBV3-1 and TRBJ2-3, with 10 bases fitting TRBD2. Trimming at V came to 4 bases and at J to 2 bases, leaving 6 bases not matched to a gene. Germline V gene sequence: CDR1 LGHDT, CDR2 YNNKEL (reference sequence). The CDR3 totals 16 residues. The CDR3, as DNA: TGTGCCAGCAGCCGAAAAGCGGGAGGGAACACAGATACGCAGTATTTT. As protein: CASSRKAGGNTDTQYF.

The table lists this clonotype with many counts. The chain is built from TRBV28 and TRBJ1-1, with D maybe TRBD1 (5 bases). Germline loops: CDR1 MDHEN, CDR2 SYDVKM. The CDR3 is 14 residues long. The germline V and J ends were trimmed by 5 bases and 4 bases, with 14 bases remaining between them. The CDR3 loop reads CASSPLGARTEAFF. CDR3 DNA: TGTGCCAGCAGTCCTTTAGGGGCGCGCACTGAAGCTTTCTTT. Looking up the rest from reference TRBV28 and TRBJ1-1 gives the full variable domain: DVKVTQSSRYLVKRTGEKVFLECVQDMDHENMFWYRQDPGLGLRLIYFSYDVKMKEKGDIPEGYSVSREKKERFSLILESASTNQTSMYLCASSPLGARTEAFFGQGTRLTVV.

This clonotype was found many times. The chain couples TRBV7-2 to TRBJ1-1; D may be TRBD1 (6 bases). The CDR3 length is 15 residues. Trimming took 1 base from V and 5 from J, leaving 14 bases between them. Germline values: CDR1 SGHTA, CDR2 FQGNSA. The CDR3 reads CASSLGYGGSTEAFF. The CDR3, as DNA: TGTGCCAGCAGCTTAGGGTATGGGGGCTCGACTGAAGCTTTCTTT. The variable domain in full, with the rest retrieved from reference TRBV7-2 and TRBJ1-1, is GAGVSQSPSNKVTEKGKDVELRCDPISGHTALYWYRQSLGQGLEFLIYFQGNSAPDKSGLPSDRFSAERTGGSVSTLTIQRTQQEDSAVYLCASSLGYGGSTEAFFGQGTRLTVV.

The sample holds many counts of this clonotype. V is TRBV7-2 and J is TRBJ2-4, with D perhaps matching TRBD1 or TRBD2 (5 bases each). This CDR3 comprises 15 residues. Looked up from germline, CDR1 is SGHTA and CDR2 is FQGNSA. Trimming stripped 5 bases from V and 5 bases from J, with 16 bases between. CDR3 region: CASSRDLRSENIQYF. In nucleotides, the CDR3 is TGTGCCAGCAGCCGGGACCTACGCTCCGAAAACATTCAGTACTTC.

This clonotype has just a few counts. This chain links TRBV3-1 with TRBJ1-3; 10 nucleotides line up with TRBD1. The CDR3 extends over 16 amino acids. The germline CDR1 and CDR2 sequences are LGHDT and YNNKEL (reference sequence). V lost 1 base, J lost 3 bases, and 3 bases stayed unmatched. The CDR3 loop is CASSQVTGGFGNTIYF. CDR3 bases: TGTGCCAGCAGCCAAGTGACAGGGGGCTTTGGAAACACCATATATTTT.

This clonotype was counted many times. The chain couples TRBV20-1 to TRBJ2-1; 12 bases are a match to TRBD2. This CDR3 has 16 amino acids. Germline assignment: CDR1 DFQATT and CDR2 SNEGSKA (reference sequence). The V gene end was trimmed by 0 bases and the J gene end by 8 bases; junction bases not matched to a gene: 8. This CDR3 is CSARDWASGRAYEQFF. CDR3 in DNA: TGCAGTGCTAGAGATTGGGCTAGCGGGAGGGCGTATGAGCAGTTCTTC.

This clonotype was counted a few times. The V call is TRBV20-1, the J call TRBJ2-1; TRBD2 agrees at 12 bases. Trimming cost V 2 bases and J 10 bases; bases outside gene matches: 0. CDR1 DFQATT and CDR2 SNEGSKA come from the germline V gene (reference sequence). The CDR3 length is 12 residues. The CDR3 DNA sequence: TGCAGTGCTAGACTAGCGGGAGGGGAGCAGTTCTTC. Amino acids: CSARLAGGEQFF.

The genes are TRBV20-1 and TRBJ2-3; D not resolved. V was shortened by 0 bases and J by 1 base, with 14 bases between the two germline ends. Germline lookup yields CDR1 DFQATT and CDR2 SNEGSKA (reference sequence). This CDR3 contains 16 residues. The CDR3 DNA reads as TGCAGTGCTAGAGATCCCAGTCATCTCGGCACAGATACGCAGTATTTT. Residues: CSARDPSHLGTDTQYF.

The V gene is TRBV29-1, the J gene TRBJ1-2, with 7 bases that match TRBD1. The germline gives CDR1 SQVTM, CDR2 ANQGSEA. The CDR3 covers 13 residues. The V and J ends lost 6 bases and 7 bases, in that order; junction bases with no gene match: 11. CDR3 region: CSVGNRGSPGYTF. CDR3 in DNA: TGCAGCGTCGGTAACAGGGGCTCCCCTGGCTACACCTTC.

The V gene is TRBV7-9, the J gene TRBJ2-3, with 7 bases aligning to TRBD1. This CDR3 has 15 residues. Germline CDR1 is SEHNR and CDR2 is FQNEAQ (reference sequence). The V segment lost 2 bases and the J segment 4 bases; nucleotides outside the gene matches: 6. In DNA, the CDR3 is TGTGCCAGCAGCTTAACCAGGGACAGTGCAGATACGCAGTATTTT. This gives the protein CASSLTRDSADTQYF. Variable domain in full (rest from reference TRBV7-9 and TRBJ2-3): DTGVSQNPRHKITKRGQNVTFRCDPISEHNRLYWYRQTLGQGPEFLTYFQNEAQLEKSRLLSDRFSAERPKGSFSTLEIQRTEQGDSAMYLCASSLTRDSADTQYFGPGTRLTVL.

The sample holds many counts of this clonotype. The chain links TRBV27 to TRBJ2-1; perhaps D is TRBD1 or TRBD2 (5 bases each). This CDR3 is 14 amino acids long. Germline CDR1 and CDR2: MNHEY and SMNVEV (reference sequence). V lost 4 bases and J lost 4, with 11 bases in between. The CDR3: CASSSRDGYNEQFF. CDR3 DNA: TGTGCCAGCAGTTCCCGGGACGGATACAATGAGCAGTTCTTC.

The chain has TRBV10-3 and TRBJ2-7, with 7 bases matching TRBD1. In germline, CDR1 is ENHRY, CDR2 SYGVKD. The CDR3 spans 15 residues. V dropped 10 bases and J dropped 5; count of bases not matched to a gene: 17. The CDR3 region is CATRAPDRVPHEQYF. The CDR3 nucleotides are TGTGCCACCCGGGCACCTGACAGGGTCCCCCACGAGCAGTACTTC.

The chain employs TRBV29-1 and TRBJ2-1, with TRBD2 matching 8 bases. With V trimmed by 7 bases and J by 7 bases, 9 bases remained unmatched. Germline values: CDR1 SQVTM, CDR2 ANQGSEA. The CDR3 covers 13 residues. The CDR3 DNA reads as TGCAGCGCTGAGATACTAGCGGCTAATGAGCAGTTCTTC. This encodes CSAEILAANEQFF.